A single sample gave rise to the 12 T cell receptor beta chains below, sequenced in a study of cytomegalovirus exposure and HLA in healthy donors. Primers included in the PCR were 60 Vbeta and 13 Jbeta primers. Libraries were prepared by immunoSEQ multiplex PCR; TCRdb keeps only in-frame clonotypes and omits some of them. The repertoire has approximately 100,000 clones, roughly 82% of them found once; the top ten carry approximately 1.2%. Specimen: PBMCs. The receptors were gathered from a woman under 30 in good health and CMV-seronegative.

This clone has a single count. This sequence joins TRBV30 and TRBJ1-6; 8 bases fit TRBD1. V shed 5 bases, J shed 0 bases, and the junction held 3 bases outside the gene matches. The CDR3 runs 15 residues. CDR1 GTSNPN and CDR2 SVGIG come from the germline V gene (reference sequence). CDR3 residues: CAWADRGSYNSPLHF. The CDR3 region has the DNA TGTGCCTGGGCTGACAGGGGCTCCTATAATTCACCCCTCCACTTT.

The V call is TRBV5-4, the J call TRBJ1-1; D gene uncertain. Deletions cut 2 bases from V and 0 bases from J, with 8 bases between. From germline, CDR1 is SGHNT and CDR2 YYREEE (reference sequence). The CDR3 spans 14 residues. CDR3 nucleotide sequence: TGTGCCAGCAGCTTCGGCGGGTTGAACACTGAAGCTTTCTTT. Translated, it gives CASSFGGLNTEAFF.

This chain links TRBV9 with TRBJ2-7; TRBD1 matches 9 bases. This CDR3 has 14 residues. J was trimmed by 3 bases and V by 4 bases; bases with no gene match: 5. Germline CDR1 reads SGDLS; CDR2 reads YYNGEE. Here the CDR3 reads CASSPQDRGYEQYF. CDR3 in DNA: TGTGCCAGCAGCCCTCAGGACAGGGGCTACGAGCAGTACTTC.

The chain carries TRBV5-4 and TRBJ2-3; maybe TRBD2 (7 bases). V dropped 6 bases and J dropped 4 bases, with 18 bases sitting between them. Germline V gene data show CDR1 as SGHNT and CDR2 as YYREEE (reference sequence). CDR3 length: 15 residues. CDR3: CASTPGGPGADTQYF. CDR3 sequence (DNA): TGTGCCAGCACTCCCGGGGGGCCGGGGGCAGATACGCAGTATTTT.

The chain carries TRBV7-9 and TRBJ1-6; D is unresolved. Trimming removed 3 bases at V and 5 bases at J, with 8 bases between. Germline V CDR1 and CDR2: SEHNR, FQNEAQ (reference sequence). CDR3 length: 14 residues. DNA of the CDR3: TGTGCCAGCAGCTTCGGCAGGAATAATTCACCCCTCCACTTT. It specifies CASSFGRNNSPLHF. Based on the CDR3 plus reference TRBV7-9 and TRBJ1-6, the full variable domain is DTGVSQNPRHKITKRGQNVTFRCDPISEHNRLYWYRQTLGQGPEFLTYFQNEAQLEKSRLLSDRFSAERPKGSFSTLEIQRTEQGDSAMYLCASSFGRNNSPLHFGNGTRLTVT.

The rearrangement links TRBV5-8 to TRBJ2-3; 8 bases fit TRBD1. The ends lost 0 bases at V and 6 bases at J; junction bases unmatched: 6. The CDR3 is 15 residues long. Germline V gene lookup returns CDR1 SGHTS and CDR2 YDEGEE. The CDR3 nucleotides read TGTGCCAGCAGCTTGGACCAGGGGGCAATCGATACGCAGTATTTT. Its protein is CASSLDQGAIDTQYF.

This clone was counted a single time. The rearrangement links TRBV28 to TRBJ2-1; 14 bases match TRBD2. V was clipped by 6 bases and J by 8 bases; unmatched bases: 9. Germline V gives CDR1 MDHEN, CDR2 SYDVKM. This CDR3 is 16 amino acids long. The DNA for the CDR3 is TGTGCCAGCAGCTCCCCAGGGACTAGCGGGAGTGATGAGCAGTTCTTC. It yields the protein CASSSPGTSGSDEQFF.

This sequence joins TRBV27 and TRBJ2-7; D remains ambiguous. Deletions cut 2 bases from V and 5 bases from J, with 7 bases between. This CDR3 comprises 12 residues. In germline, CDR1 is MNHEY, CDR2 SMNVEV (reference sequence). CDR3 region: CASSLDGHEQYF. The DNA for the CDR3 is TGTGCCAGCAGTTTAGATGGGCACGAGCAGTACTTC.

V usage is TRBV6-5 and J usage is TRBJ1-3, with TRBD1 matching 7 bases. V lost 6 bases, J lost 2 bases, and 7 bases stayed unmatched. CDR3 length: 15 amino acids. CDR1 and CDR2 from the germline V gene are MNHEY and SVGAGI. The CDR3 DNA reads TGTGCCAGCAGGGTCGACAGGGCGACTGGAAACACCATATATTTT. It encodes CASRVDRATGNTIYF.

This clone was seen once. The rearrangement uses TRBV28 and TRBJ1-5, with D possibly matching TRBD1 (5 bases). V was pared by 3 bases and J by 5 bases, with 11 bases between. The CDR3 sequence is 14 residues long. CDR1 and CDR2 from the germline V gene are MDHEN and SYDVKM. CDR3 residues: CASSLSRDDQPQHF. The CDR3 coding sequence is TGTGCCAGCAGTTTGTCCAGGGATGATCAGCCCCAGCATTTT.

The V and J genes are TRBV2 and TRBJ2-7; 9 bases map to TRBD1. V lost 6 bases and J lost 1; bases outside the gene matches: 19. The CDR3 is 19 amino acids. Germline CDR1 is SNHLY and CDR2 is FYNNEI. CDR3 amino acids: CASSSIGGGTGRVSYEQYF. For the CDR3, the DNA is TGTGCCAGCAGCTCTATCGGGGGAGGGACAGGGAGGGTTTCCTACGAGCAGTACTTC.

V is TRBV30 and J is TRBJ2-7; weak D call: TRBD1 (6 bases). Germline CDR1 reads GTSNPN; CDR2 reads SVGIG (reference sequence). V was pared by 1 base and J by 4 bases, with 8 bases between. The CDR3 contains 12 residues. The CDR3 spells CAWSEDRYEQYF. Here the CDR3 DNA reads TGTGCCTGGAGTGAAGACAGGTACGAGCAGTACTTC.